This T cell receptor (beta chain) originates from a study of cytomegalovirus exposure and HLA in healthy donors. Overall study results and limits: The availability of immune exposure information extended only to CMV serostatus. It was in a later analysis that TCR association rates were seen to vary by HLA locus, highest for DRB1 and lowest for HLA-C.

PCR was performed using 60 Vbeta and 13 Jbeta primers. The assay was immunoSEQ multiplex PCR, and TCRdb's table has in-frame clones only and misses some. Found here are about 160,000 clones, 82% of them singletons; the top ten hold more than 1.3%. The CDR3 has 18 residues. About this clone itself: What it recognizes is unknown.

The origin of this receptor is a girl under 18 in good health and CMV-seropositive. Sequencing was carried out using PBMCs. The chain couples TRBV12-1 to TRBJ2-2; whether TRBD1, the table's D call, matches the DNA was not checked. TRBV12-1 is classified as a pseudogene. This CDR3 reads CASSFLGGTGCNTGELFF. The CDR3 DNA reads TGTGCCAGCAGCTTTCTGGGGGGGACAGGCTGTAACACCGGGGAGCTGTTTTTT.